This T cell receptor beta chain came from a study of cytomegalovirus exposure and HLA in healthy donors. Findings and caveats of the study: When analyzed later, the rates of TCR association showed variation by HLA locus, with DRB1 the most and HLA-C the fewest. In an earlier analysis, in several hundred donors, most V segments appeared productive either ~87% or ~30% of the time.

The CDR3 has 12 amino acids. The germline CDR1 and CDR2 sequences are SNHLY and FYNNEI. PCR primers comprised 60 Vbeta and 13 Jbeta primers. Here immunoSEQ multiplex PCR was the method, and the copy in TCRdb shows in-frame clones only, minus some. The sample yields fewer than 200,000 clones, about 80% seen once. Unrecorded immune exposure was likely among donors, who were nominally healthy when sampled. Details on this clone: Its antigen is currently unknown. One end of the junction is discordant with germline, which a read error may explain.

The sample consisted of PBMCs. This TCR was recovered from a woman in her forties or fifties in good health and CMV-seropositive. The J gene is TRBJ2-7, the V gene TRBV2, with D perhaps matching TRBD1 (5 bases). In DNA, the CDR3 is TGTGCCAGCAGTTTCGACAGAGAGGTTTCGAACTTC. Encoded protein: CASSFDREVSNF.